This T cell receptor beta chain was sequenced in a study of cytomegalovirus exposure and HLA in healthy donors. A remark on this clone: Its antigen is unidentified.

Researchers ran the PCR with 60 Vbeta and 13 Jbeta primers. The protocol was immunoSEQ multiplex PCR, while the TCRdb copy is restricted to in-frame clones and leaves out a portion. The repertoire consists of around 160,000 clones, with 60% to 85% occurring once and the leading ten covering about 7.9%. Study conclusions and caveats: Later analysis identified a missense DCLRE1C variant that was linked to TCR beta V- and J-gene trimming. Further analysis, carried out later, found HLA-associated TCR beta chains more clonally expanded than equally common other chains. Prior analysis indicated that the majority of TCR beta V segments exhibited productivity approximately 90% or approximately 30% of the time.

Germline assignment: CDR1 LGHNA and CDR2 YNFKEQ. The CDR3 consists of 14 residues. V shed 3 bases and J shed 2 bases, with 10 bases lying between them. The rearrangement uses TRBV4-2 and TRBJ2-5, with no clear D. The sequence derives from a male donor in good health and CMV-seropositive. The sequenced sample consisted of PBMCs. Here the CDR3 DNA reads TGTGCCAGCAGCCAGGGCGTGGGTCAAGAGACCCAGTACTTC. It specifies CASSQGVGQETQYF.